The 13 T cell receptor beta chains presented below share a single source sample, sequenced in a study of T cell responses to AZD1222 COVID-19 vaccine. TCRdb's copy holds only in-frame clones and misses some; the assay was immunoSEQ multiplex PCR. The sample lists about 130,000 clones; around 90% were seen once. The sequenced sample was peripheral blood, obtained 28 days after the second AZD1222 dose. These receptor sequences come from an adult who received the AZD1222 COVID-19 vaccine.

This clone was seen just once. The chain carries TRBV28 and TRBJ1-1, with a weak D call TRBD1 (5 bases). The CDR3 runs to 16 residues. Germline loops: CDR1 MDHEN, CDR2 SYDVKM. V lost 7 bases and J 0 bases, leaving 18 bases between the germline ends. CDR3 loop: CASITRVGALNTEAFF. The CDR3 bases are TGTGCCAGCATCACCAGGGTGGGAGCCCTGAACACTGAAGCTTTCTTT.

The chain is built from TRBV5-4 and TRBJ2-1; no clear D gene. The CDR3 has 14 residues. Trimming stripped 4 bases from V and 5 bases from J, with 13 bases between. The germline CDR1 and CDR2 sequences are SGHNT and YYREEE (reference sequence). This CDR3 reads CASSSFAFHNEQFF. CDR3 nucleotide sequence: TGTGCCAGCAGCAGCTTTGCTTTCCACAATGAGCAGTTCTTC.

V usage is TRBV6-1 and J usage is TRBJ2-7, with D possibly matching TRBD1 (5 bases). Per germline, CDR1 MNHNS and CDR2 SASEGT. Trimming removed 2 bases at V and 0 bases at J, with 11 bases between. This CDR3 contains 15 residues. CDR3 residues: CASSESWGSSYEQYF. The CDR3 bases are TGTGCCAGCAGTGAAAGTTGGGGCAGCTCCTACGAGCAGTACTTC.

This clone was found once. J is TRBJ1-2 and V is TRBV10-3; D remains unclear. Trimming took off 9 bases at V and 8 bases at J, with 22 bases between the two ends. Germline CDR1 ENHRY, CDR2 SYGVKD. This CDR3 has 14 amino acids. The CDR3 reads CAIVPAPQERGYTF. In nucleotides, the CDR3 is TGTGCCATTGTCCCGGCTCCTCAGGAGAGGGGCTACACCTTC.

V and J are TRBV7-9 and TRBJ2-2; D is unresolved. Germline V lookup: CDR1 SEHNR, CDR2 FQNEAQ (reference sequence). The ends were cut back, 5 bases at V and 7 bases at J, with 8 bases in the middle. The CDR3 is 12 residues long. CDR3 sequence (DNA): TGTGCCAGCAGCCCCGGCAGCGGGGAGCTGTTTTTT. Its translation is CASSPGSGELFF.

The chain couples TRBV5-4 to TRBJ1-1; 10 positions agree with TRBD1. The V gene's germline CDR1 is SGHNT and CDR2 YYREEE (reference sequence). With 4 bases clipped from V and 7 bases from J, the junction kept 10 bases outside the gene matches. This CDR3 spans 15 amino acids. The CDR3 sequence: CASSPRQGAVGEAFF. The CDR3 DNA follows: TGTGCCAGCAGCCCCCGACAGGGGGCGGTTGGTGAAGCTTTCTTT.

This clone was seen only a few times. The chain has TRBV5-1 and TRBJ2-1, with 7 bases matching TRBD1. J lost 7 bases, V lost 1 base, and 11 bases had no gene match. The germline V gene has CDR1 SGHRS and CDR2 YFSETQ. The CDR3 contains 16 residues. Written as DNA, the CDR3 is TGCGCCAGCAGCTTGCTCGGGACAGTCGGAACTAATGAGCAGTTCTTC. Translation gives CASSLLGTVGTNEQFF.

The V and J genes are TRBV28 and TRBJ1-2, with 11 nucleotides matching TRBD1. The V gene end was trimmed by 5 bases and the J gene end by 8 bases; junction bases not matched to a gene: 13. The length of the CDR3 is 16 residues. Germline values: CDR1 MDHEN, CDR2 SYDVKM. The CDR3: CASSPATWDRGLGYTF. The CDR3 coding sequence is TGTGCCAGCAGTCCGGCGACGTGGGACAGGGGGTTAGGCTACACCTTC.

The CDR3 DNA reads TGTGCCAGCAGCCAAGTGGGACTTTTGGACCCTGGAAACACCATATATTTT. It translates to CASSQVGLLDPGNTIYF. The chain combines TRBV4-2 with TRBJ1-3; TRBD1 is a possible D gene (5 bases). Trimming took 1 base from V and 2 from J, leaving 15 bases between them. The CDR3 is 17 residues long. Germline CDR1 LGHNA, CDR2 YNFKEQ.

The table lists this clone with a count of one. The chain uses TRBV2 and TRBJ2-1; 7 positions match TRBD1. CDR3 size: 16 residues. Germline V gives CDR1 SNHLY, CDR2 FYNNEI. V gave up 7 bases and J gave up 1 base; unmatched junction bases: 10. DNA of the CDR3: TGTGCCAGCACTTGGGACAGTCGGGGATCCTACAATGAGCAGTTCTTC. As protein: CASTWDSRGSYNEQFF.

The rearrangement joins TRBV27 to TRBJ1-5; no firm D call. CDR1 and CDR2 from the germline V gene are MNHEY and SMNVEV (reference sequence). V shed 5 bases and J shed 3 bases, with 11 bases lying between them. The CDR3 totals 14 residues. The CDR3 DNA reads as TGTGCCAGCAGTCCCCGACGGATCAATCAGCCCCAGCATTTT. Its translation: CASSPRRINQPQHF.

The chain combines TRBV12-3 or TRBV12-4 with TRBJ2-5; possibly TRBD1 for D (5 bases). The ends were cut back, 5 bases at V and 5 bases at J, with 12 bases in the middle. CDR3 length: 13 residues. CDR3 nucleotides: TGTGCCAGCAGTCCCCCCGCAGGGGAGACCCAGTACTTC. This codes for CASSPPAGETQYF.

Concerning this clone: Mismatch with germline at one junction end may stem from a read error. The J gene is TRBJ2-2, the V gene TRBV6-6, with D hard to call. CDR3 size: 13 residues. Germline V CDR1 and CDR2: MNHNY, SVGAGI (reference sequence). For the CDR3, the DNA is TGTGCCAGCAGTTACTCGAAAACCGGGGAGCTGTTTTTT. The encoded protein is CASSYSKTGELFF.